This T cell receptor beta chain was recorded in a study of CD8+CD57+ T cells in acquired aplastic anemia. In germline, CDR1 is SGHVS, CDR2 FQNEAQ. The V and J ends lost 1 base and 8 bases respectively, with 8 bases between them. The CDR3 has 12 residues. This clonotype was counted at least ten times. Sequenced patients had shown CD8+CD57+ cell expansion by flow cytometry. Both TCR beta VDJ combination and CDR3 sequence profiling were carried out. Genomic DNA was the template for this profiling. TCRdb re-called the reads with MiXCR, one entry per CDR3 protein. Found here are 400,000 to 600,000 distinct CDR3 sequences, roughly a third of them singletons; the top ten hold less than 0.85%.

The clonotype was recovered from a human donor with aplastic anemia. The chain recombines TRBV7-8 with TRBJ1-2, with D maybe TRBD1 (5 bases). The sample was sorted CD4+, CD8+, or CD8+CD57+ T cells (not recorded which) from PBMCs. The CDR3 region has the DNA TGTGCCAGCAGCTTAGGGGGGACCGGCTACACCTTC. Its translation is CASSLGGTGYTF. The variable domain in full, completed from reference TRBV7-8 and TRBJ1-2, reads GAGVSQSPRYKVAKRGQDVALRCDPISGHVSLFWYQQALGQGPEFLTYFQNEAQLDKSGLPSDRFFAERPEGSVSTLKIQRTQQEDSAVYLCASSLGGTGYTFGSGTRLTVV.